Below are 21 T cell receptor beta chains sequenced from a single sample in a study of HIV-infected patients and healthy controls (dated by TCRdb to the mid-2010s). The library was generated by 5' RACE. The listed sequencing device is Illumina MiSeq. Reverse transcription of approximately 500 ng RNA was performed with SuperScript III using primers directed against the alpha and beta constant regions. Alpha and beta chain libraries were generated separately via chain-specific third strand synthesis with multiplexing indices. TCRdb reworked the public reads: Q25 trimming with fastp, MiXCR clone assembly, productive beta chains retained. Merged by CDR3 protein, the rows form single entries marked with the most common genes and DNA. The sample profile shows 15,000 to 17,000 distinct CDR3 sequences; around 6.7% of them were found once. Of the sample, approximately 8% falls within the top ten clones. Whole blood was used without cell fractionation, so the repertoire reflected all unsorted peripheral T cells.

Material for sequencing was blood. These receptor sequences come from an adult in good health.

The table lists this clonotype with many counts. The gene calls are TRBV4-3 and TRBJ2-5, with 7 positions matching TRBD2. Germline trimming cut 0 bases from V and 5 bases from J; bases unmatched to any gene: 6. The CDR3 sequence is 15 residues long. Germline V gene sequence: CDR1 LGHNA, CDR2 YSLEER. CDR3 sequence reads: CASSQDTLAMETQYF. The CDR3 coding sequence is TGCGCCAGCAGCCAAGATACACTAGCGATGGAGACCCAGTACTTC.

In its sample, this clonotype is medium-sized. The chain is built from TRBV7-9 and TRBJ2-5, with D possibly matching TRBD2 (7 bases). V gave up 7 bases and J gave up 0 bases, with 12 bases separating them. The CDR3 runs to 14 residues. Germline V lookup: CDR1 SEHNR, CDR2 FQNEAQ (reference sequence). As DNA, the CDR3 is TGTGCCAGCATCAAGGGGGGGAACCAAGAGACCCAGTACTTC. This translates into CASIKGGNQETQYF.

This clonotype was seen many times. The chain uses TRBV5-1 and TRBJ2-1, with D perhaps TRBD1 (5 bases). Trimming stripped 0 bases from V and 5 bases from J, with 15 bases between. Germline loops: CDR1 SGHRS, CDR2 YFSETQ. The CDR3 loop spans 16 amino acids. The CDR3 region has the DNA TGCGCCAGCAGCTTGGCCTCGTTTACAGGACACAATGAGCAGTTCTTC. The encoded protein is CASSLASFTGHNEQFF.

In this sample, this clonotype turned up many times. This chain links TRBV4-3 with TRBJ2-2, with TRBD1 as a possible D gene (5 bases). This CDR3 spans 15 amino acids. CDR1 and CDR2 from the germline V gene are LGHNA and YSLEER. With 0 bases removed from V and 5 bases from J, the gap between germline ends came to 10 bases. CDR3 protein: CASSQEGRLTGELFF. DNA of the CDR3: TGCGCCAGCAGCCAAGAGGGGCGTCTTACCGGGGAGCTGTTTTTT.

This clonotype was observed at least ten times. V and J are TRBV4-2 and TRBJ2-1, with 7 bases lining up with TRBD1. The V gene's germline CDR1 is LGHNA and CDR2 YNFKEQ. V was clipped by 3 bases and J by 8 bases; unmatched bases: 4. This CDR3 has 13 amino acids. CDR3 sequence (DNA): TGTGCCAGCAGCCAGCCCCAGGGGGATGAGCAGTTCTTC. Translated, it gives CASSQPQGDEQFF.

This clonotype is medium-sized. The chain has TRBV7-2 and TRBJ1-1, with 7 bases fitting TRBD1. The CDR3 is 14 amino acids. V was clipped by 5 bases and J by 10 bases; unmatched bases: 13. Germline V CDR1 and CDR2: SGHTA, FQGNSA. CDR3 protein: CASSLWLDRARAFF. CDR3 bases: TGTGCCAGCAGCCTCTGGCTAGACAGGGCTCGAGCTTTCTTT. Full variable domain (rest looked up from reference TRBV7-2 and TRBJ1-1): GAGVSQSPSNKVTEKGKDVELRCDPISGHTALYWYRQSLGQGLEFLIYFQGNSAPDKSGLPSDRFSAERTGGSVSTLTIQRTQQEDSAVYLCASSLWLDRARAFFGQGTRLTVV.

This clonotype was detected only a few times. V gene TRBV6-5 combines with J gene TRBJ1-1; D ambiguous. Germline assignment: CDR1 MNHEY and CDR2 SVGAGI. This CDR3 has 15 residues. Deletions cut 0 bases from V and 4 bases from J, with 12 bases between. The CDR3 sequence: CASSYSLKAATEAFF. CDR3 nucleotides: TGTGCCAGCAGTTACTCCCTCAAGGCGGCCACTGAAGCTTTCTTT.

This clonotype was observed at least ten times. The chain combines TRBV19 with TRBJ1-1, with a possible D match to TRBD1 (6 bases). The CDR3 extends over 14 amino acids. CDR1 and CDR2 (germline): LNHDA, SQIVND (reference sequence). V was shortened by 1 base and J by 6 bases, with 12 bases between the two germline ends. The CDR3 here is CASSIGGGGPEAFF. For the CDR3, the DNA is TGTGCCAGTAGTATAGGAGGGGGGGGCCCTGAAGCTTTCTTT.

In its sample, this clonotype was seen many times. V is TRBV19 and J is TRBJ2-7, with a weak D call TRBD1 (5 bases). The V gene's germline CDR1 is LNHDA and CDR2 SQIVND (reference sequence). Trimming stripped 5 bases from V and 0 bases from J, with 11 bases between. This CDR3 comprises 14 residues. CDR3 DNA sequence: TGTGCCAGTAGTCCGACAGAGAACTCCTACGAGCAGTACTTC. This gives the protein CASSPTENSYEQYF.

The sample holds many counts of this clonotype. V usage is TRBV3-1 and J usage is TRBJ2-5, with 10 bases lining up with TRBD1. Germline V CDR1 and CDR2: LGHDT, YNNKEL (reference sequence). The CDR3 length is 17 residues. V lost 0 bases to trimming and J lost 4 bases; unmatched junction nucleotides: 8. The CDR3 sequence: CASSQEVDRGRGETQYF. For the CDR3, the DNA is TGTGCCAGCAGCCAAGAGGTCGACAGGGGGCGCGGAGAGACCCAGTACTTC.

In this sample, this clonotype turned up many times. This chain joins TRBV12-3 or TRBV12-4 and TRBJ2-1; 7 nucleotides line up with TRBD1. J lost 8 bases, V lost 5 bases, and 3 bases had no gene match. This CDR3 comprises 12 residues. The CDR3 region is CASSPTGHEQFF. Written as DNA, the CDR3 is TGTGCCAGCAGTCCGACAGGGCATGAGCAGTTCTTC.

In this sample, this clonotype turned up many times. V gene TRBV4-2 combines with J gene TRBJ1-1; D is uncertain. Trimming cost V 0 bases and J 5 bases, with 7 bases left between them. Germline V gene data show CDR1 as LGHNA and CDR2 as YNFKEQ. This CDR3 spans 13 amino acids. The CDR3 protein is CASSQEANTEAFF. The CDR3 DNA reads as TGTGCCAGCAGCCAAGAGGCTAATACTGAAGCTTTCTTT.

Many counts were recorded for this clonotype. This rearrangement joins TRBV4-2 to TRBJ1-4; possibly TRBD1 for D (5 bases). With 5 bases removed from V and 6 bases from J, the gap between germline ends came to 16 bases. Germline CDR1 is LGHNA and CDR2 is YNFKEQ. The CDR3 spans 15 residues. Here the CDR3 reads CASSRRDGEHEKLFF. CDR3 coding DNA: TGTGCCAGCAGCAGGCGGGACGGTGAGCATGAAAAACTGTTTTTT.

This clonotype has a handful of counts. V and J are TRBV4-3 and TRBJ1-1; D is possibly TRBD1 (5 bases). Deletions cut 4 bases from V and 1 base from J, with 13 bases between. CDR3 length: 15 residues. Germline V gene data show CDR1 as LGHNA and CDR2 as YSLEER. This CDR3 is CASSRGRDRNTEAFF. The CDR3 DNA sequence: TGCGCCAGCAGCCGGGGAAGGGACCGGAACACTGAAGCTTTCTTT.

This rearrangement joins TRBV20-1 to TRBJ2-3, with 7 bases identical to TRBD1. Trimming removed 6 bases from V and 2 bases from J; junction bases left unmatched: 8. The CDR3 is made up of 14 amino acids. Germline V lookup: CDR1 DFQATT, CDR2 SNEGSKA (reference sequence). The CDR3 is CSAPTGQLTDTQYF. CDR3 nucleotides: TGCAGTGCCCCAACGGGACAGCTCACAGATACGCAGTATTTT.

This clonotype was observed at least ten times. The J gene is TRBJ2-3, the V gene TRBV7-2; tentatively, D is TRBD2 (5 bases). Trimming removed 5 bases from V and 5 bases from J, with 23 bases in between. CDR1 and CDR2 from the germline V gene are SGHTA and FQGNSA. This CDR3 spans 17 amino acids. The CDR3 DNA sequence: TGTGCCAGCAGCCCCCTTGGGAGCGTCCAAGGGAGAGATACGCAGTATTTT. Translated, it gives CASSPLGSVQGRDTQYF.

The sample holds many counts of this clonotype. The V and J genes are TRBV4-1 and TRBJ2-1; D is perhaps TRBD2 (6 bases). V was clipped by 2 bases and J by 4 bases, with 36 bases between them. Germline-derived CDR1 and CDR2 are MGHRA and YSYEKL. The CDR3 loop spans 23 amino acids. The CDR3 coding sequence is TGCGCCAGCAGCCAACTGCCTCGGGCAAGCGGGCAACTACTTATGGGTTATTACAATGAGCAGTTCTTC. Its protein is CASSQLPRASGQLLMGYYNEQFF.

This clonotype is medium-sized by share. The gene calls are TRBV21-1 and TRBJ2-3; the table's D call TRBD1 went unverified against the DNA. TRBV21-1 corresponds to a pseudogene. CDR3 size: 16 residues. Here the CDR3 reads CASSDRQGSCTDTQYF. The CDR3 region has the DNA TGTGCCAGCAGCGACCGACAGGGGAGTTGCACAGATACGCAGTATTTT.

This clonotype was seen many times. V is TRBV7-9 and J is TRBJ1-2; no clear D. This CDR3 contains 12 residues. Trimming left V 3 bases short and J 6 bases short, with 8 bases between. Germline V CDR1 and CDR2: SEHNR, FQNEAQ (reference sequence). The CDR3 coding sequence is TGTGCCAGCAGCTTGTGGGAGAATGGCTACACCTTC. It specifies CASSLWENGYTF.

In this sample, this clonotype turned up many times. V and J are TRBV11-3 and TRBJ2-7; D is unclear. V was pared by 5 bases and J by 4 bases, with 9 bases between. Germline CDR1 is SGHNT and CDR2 is YENEEA. The CDR3 is made up of 12 amino acids. DNA of the CDR3: TGTGCCAGCAGCGCTCTCGCGTACGAGCAGTACTTC. It codes for CASSALAYEQYF.

This chain's CDR3 is CASSFQLGDRGYGYTF. Written as DNA, the CDR3 is TGTGCCAGCAGCTTTCAGCTCGGAGACAGGGGTTATGGCTACACCTTC. The chain has TRBV7-2 and TRBJ1-2; TRBD1 matches at 8 bases. V trimming: 3 bases; J trimming: 5 bases; junction bases outside the gene matches: 11. This CDR3 is built from 16 residues. Germline CDR1 reads SGHTA; CDR2 reads FQGNSA.